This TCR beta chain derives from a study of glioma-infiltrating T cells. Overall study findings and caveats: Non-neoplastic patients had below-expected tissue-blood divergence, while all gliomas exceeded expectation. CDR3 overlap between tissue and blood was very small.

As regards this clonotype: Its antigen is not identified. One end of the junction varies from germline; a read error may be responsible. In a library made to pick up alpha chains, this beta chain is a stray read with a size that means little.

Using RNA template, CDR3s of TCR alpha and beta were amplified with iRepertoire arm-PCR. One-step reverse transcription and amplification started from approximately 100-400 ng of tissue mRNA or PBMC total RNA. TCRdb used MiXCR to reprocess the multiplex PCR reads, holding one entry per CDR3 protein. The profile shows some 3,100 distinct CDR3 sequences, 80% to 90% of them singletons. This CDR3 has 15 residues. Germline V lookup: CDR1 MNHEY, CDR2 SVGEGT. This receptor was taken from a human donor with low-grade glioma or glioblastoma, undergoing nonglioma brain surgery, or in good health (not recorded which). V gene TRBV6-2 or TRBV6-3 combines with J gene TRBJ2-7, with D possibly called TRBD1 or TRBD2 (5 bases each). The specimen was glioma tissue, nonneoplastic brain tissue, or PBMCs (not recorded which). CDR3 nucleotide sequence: TGTGCTAGCAGTCGGGACCGACTAAGCTCCTACGAGCAGTACTTC. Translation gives CASSRDRLSSYEQYF.